The rows below give T cell receptor beta chains drawn from one sample of a study of blood T cell repertoires in COVID-19. Clones were read by immunoSEQ multiplex PCR, and TCRdb kept only the in-frame ones, dropping some. Of 240,000 or so clones detected, about three quarters appear once; the ten largest clones hold around 3.4%. The sequenced sample was peripheral blood. Receptor source: an elderly woman with acute or convalescent COVID-19. Both conserved end residues are part of each CDR3. The D gene is left open where the match is weak. For some rows the clone size is stated as once, few or many, or as a class when expanded; others skip it.

TRBV2	.	TRBJ2-2	.	TGTGCCAGCAGATCCTCGACAGGGAACACCGGGGAGCTGTTTTTT	CASRSSTGNTGELFF
TRBV19	.	TRBJ1-2	TRBD1	TGTGCCAGTAGGCCAGGGGGCGCATCCAGTGGCTACACCTTC	CASRPGGASSGYTF
TRBV7-8	.	TRBJ1-5	.	TGTGCCACCTCTTACTATACAGGTACCCTGTATAGCAATCAGCCCCAGCATTTT	CATSYYTGTLYSNQPQHF
TRBV7-2	.	TRBJ1-5	.	TGTGCCAGCAGCTTAGCTGGGACAAAAGATCAGCCCCAGCATTTT	CASSLAGTKDQPQHF
TRBV19	.	TRBJ2-1	TRBD1	TGTGCCAGTAGTACTCCTCAGACAGGGGTCGCCTTCAATGAGCAGTTCTTC	CASSTPQTGVAFNEQFF
TRBV6-5	.	TRBJ2-5	.	TGTGCCAGCAGTTATAGTCAGGGCATCCAAGAGACCCAGTACTTC	CASSYSQGIQETQYF
TRBV19	.	TRBJ1-1	.	TGTGCCAGTAGTATAGTGGGTACCGGGGGTGAAGCTTTCTTT	CASSIVGTGGEAFF
TRBV7-8	.	TRBJ2-3	.	TGTGCCAGCAGCCCTGCCCTCCTGACTAGTTCAGATACGCAGTATTTT	CASSPALLTSSDTQYF
TRBV10-3	.	TRBJ2-7	TRBD1	TGTGCCATCGGGTCCGGGACAGGCTCCTACGAGCAGTACTTC	CAIGSGTGSYEQYF
TRBV28	.	TRBJ1-2	.	TGTGCCAGCACTATGGCGCGGGGACCCAACTATGGCTACACCTTC	CASTMARGPNYGYTF
TRBV10-3	.	TRBJ1-1	TRBD1	TGTGCCATCACCCTGGACAGGTCCTCCACTGAAGCTTTCTTT	CAITLDRSSTEAFF
TRBV5-4	once	TRBJ1-2	TRBD1	TGTGCCAGCAGCCTGGGACAGAACTATGGCTACACCTTC	CASSLGQNYGYTF
TRBV11-3	.	TRBJ2-3	.	TGTGCCAGCAGCCGACGACTAGCAGATACGCAGTATTTT	CASSRRLADTQYF
TRBV9	.	TRBJ1-1	TRBD1	TGTGCCAGCAGCGTAGGTGGGACAGGGAACACTGAAGCTTTCTTT	CASSVGGTGNTEAFF
TRBV19	.	TRBJ1-3	.	TGTGCCAGTAGTATCCTGGGCATCTCTGGAAACACCATATATTTT	CASSILGISGNTIYF
TRBV9	.	TRBJ2-3	.	TGTGCCAGCAGCGTAGCTACCCTAGCGAGGGTGGATACGCAGTATTTT	CASSVATLARVDTQYF
TRBV2	.	TRBJ2-5	.	TGTGCCAGCAGCCCCGGCGGGGGCGGAGAGACCCAGTACTTC	CASSPGGGGETQYF
TRBV19	.	TRBJ2-5	.	TGTGCCAGTAGTGACGGGACTTTGGGTGGGGAGACCCAGTACTTC	CASSDGTLGGETQYF
TRBV5-4	.	TRBJ1-3	.	TGTGCCAGCAGCTTCTACTCTGGAAACACCATATATTTT	CASSFYSGNTIYF
TRBV5-4	.	TRBJ2-5	TRBD2	TGTGCCAGCAGCCCACCGGGACTAGCGGGGGCTGGGGAGACCCAGTACTTC	CASSPPGLAGAGETQYF
TRBV3-1/TRBV3-2	.	TRBJ1-6	.	TGTGCCAGCAGCCAGTACATCCTCAACAGCTCCTATAATTCACCCCTCCACTTT	CASSQYILNSSYNSPLHF
TRBV10-1	.	TRBJ1-5	.	TGCGCCAGCAGTGAGACTCCTAATCAGCCCCAGCATTTT	CASSETPNQPQHF
TRBV6-5	.	TRBJ1-4	.	TGTGCCAGCATGAAAGGGGGAGTCGAAAAACTGTTTTTT	CASMKGGVEKLFF
TRBV12-5	few	TRBJ2-2	TRBD1	TGTGCTAGTGGCTCGGACAGGGCAACCGGGGAGCTGTTTTTT	CASGSDRATGELFF
TRBV25-1	.	TRBJ1-2	.	TGTGCCAGCAGTGAGACAGGCCTCTATGGCTACACCTTC	CASSETGLYGYTF
TRBV7-9	.	TRBJ1-1	.	TGTGCCAGCAGTTTGGGTCCAGGTGAAGCTTTCTTT	CASSLGPGEAFF
TRBV3-1/TRBV3-2	few	TRBJ1-5	.	TGTGCCAGCAGCCAAGGGGCCTCCCGCAATCAGCCCCAGCATTTT	CASSQGASRNQPQHF
TRBV25-1	once	TRBJ1-2	.	TGTGCCAGCAGTGAATACGGAGGGCCCTATGGCTACACCTTC	CASSEYGGPYGYTF
TRBV7-9	.	TRBJ1-3	TRBD1	TGTGCCAGCAGCTTCGGCCCACAGGGGCCTGGAAACACCATATATTTT	CASSFGPQGPGNTIYF
TRBV1	.	TRBJ2-1	.	TGCACCAGCAGCCAAGATGGGCCCAGGCCTCGTTTTAGGAATGAGCAGTTCTTC	CTSSQDGPRPRFRNEQFF
TRBV10-3	.	TRBJ1-4	TRBD1	TGTGCCAGTCCCCGGGACAGGGGTAATGAAAAACTGTTTTTT	CASPRDRGNEKLFF
TRBV10-3	.	TRBJ1-2	TRBD1	TGTGCCATCAGCGAGAGGGGGCGGGATAACTATGGCTACACCTTC	CAISERGRDNYGYTF
TRBV7-3	.	TRBJ1-1	.	TGTGCCAGCAGCATAGATACAGGGACTGAAGCTTTCTTT	CASSIDTGTEAFF
TRBV4-2	many	TRBJ2-1	TRBD2	TGTGCCAGCAGCCAAGTTGGGGACTACTACAATGAGCAGTTCTTC	CASSQVGDYYNEQFF
TRBV5-4	.	TRBJ1-2	.	TGTGCCAGCAGCTTGGCGGGGACTTCCTTTAGGCATGGCTACACCTTC	CASSLAGTSFRHGYTF
TRBV4-1	once	TRBJ2-1	TRBD2	TGCGCCAGCAGCCTACCTAGCGGGGGGGTCAACAATGAGCAGTTCTTC	CASSLPSGGVNNEQFF
TRBV29-1	.	TRBJ1-2	TRBD1	TGCAGCGTTGGGACAGGGGGCGGCTACACCTTC	CSVGTGGGYTF
TRBV2	.	TRBJ2-1	.	TGTGCCAGCAGTGGATTCCTGGGGAGGCTTCGCGACAATGAGCAGTTCTTC	CASSGFLGRLRDNEQFF
TRBV5-1	few	TRBJ1-2	TRBD1	TGCGCCAGCCAAGAGACAGGGGATAATGGCTACACCTTC	CASQETGDNGYTF
TRBV11-2	.	TRBJ2-7	TRBD2	TGTGCCAGCAGACGGACTAGCGGGACCCACTACGAGCAGTACTTC	CASRRTSGTHYEQYF
TRBV19	once	TRBJ1-4	TRBD1	TGTGCCAGTAGTTCATACCGGACAGGGAAGGGGGAAAAACTGTTTTTT	CASSSYRTGKGEKLFF
TRBV4-1	.	TRBJ2-7	.	TGCGCCAGCAGCCCCGATAACAGGTTTAGCTCCTACGAGCAGTACTTC	CASSPDNRFSSYEQYF
TRBV12-3/TRBV12-4	.	TRBJ1-2	.	TGTGCCAGCACCAGGACGGGGAACTATGGCTACACCTTC	CASTRTGNYGYTF
TRBV15	.	TRBJ2-2	TRBD1	TGTGCCACCAGCAGGCAAGGGGGCATCGGGGAGCTGTTTTTT	CATSRQGGIGELFF
TRBV19	once	TRBJ2-1	TRBD2	TGTGCCAGTAGTCCGGGACTAGCGGGGGGCCCGGAGCAGTTCTTC	CASSPGLAGGPEQFF
TRBV11-3	.	TRBJ1-1	.	TGTGCCAGCAGCTCCGGAGGGAACGGGGACACTGAAGCTTTCTTT	CASSSGGNGDTEAFF
TRBV5-5	.	TRBJ2-7	.	TGTGCCAGCAGCTTGGTCGGGGTGTCAGATTACGAGCAGTACTTC	CASSLVGVSDYEQYF
TRBV13	once	TRBJ2-1	.	TGTGCCAGCAGCCTAAGAATTAACAATGAGCAGTTCTTC	CASSLRINNEQFF
TRBV27	.	TRBJ2-1	TRBD1	TGTGCCAGCAGCGTTAGGGGGCTCGATGAGCAGTTCTTC	CASSVRGLDEQFF
TRBV5-1	few	TRBJ2-7	TRBD2	TGCGCCAGCAGCCCCACGCCCGTCACTAGCGGGAGAATGTACGAGCAGTACTTC	CASSPTPVTSGRMYEQYF
TRBV27	.	TRBJ2-1	TRBD1	TGTGCCAGCAGTTTACTAGGACAGGGGAACAATGAGCAGTTCTTC	CASSLLGQGNNEQFF